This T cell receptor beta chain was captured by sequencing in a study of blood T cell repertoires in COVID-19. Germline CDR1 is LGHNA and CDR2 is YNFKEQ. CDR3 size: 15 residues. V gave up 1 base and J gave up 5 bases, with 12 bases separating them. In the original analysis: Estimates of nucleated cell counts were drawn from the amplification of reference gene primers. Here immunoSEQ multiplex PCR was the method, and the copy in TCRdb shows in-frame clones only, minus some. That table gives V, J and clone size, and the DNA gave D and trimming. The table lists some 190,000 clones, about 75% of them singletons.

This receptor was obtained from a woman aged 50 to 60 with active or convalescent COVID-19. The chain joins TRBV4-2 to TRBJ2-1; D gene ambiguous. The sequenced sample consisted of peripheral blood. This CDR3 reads CASSQGLSPDNEQFF. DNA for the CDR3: TGTGCCAGCAGCCAAGGACTTTCTCCAGACAATGAGCAGTTCTTC.